The clone carrying this TCR beta chain occurred many times. The antigen is not known. Germline V gene data show CDR1 as LGHNA and CDR2 as YSLEER. The CDR3 is 14 amino acids. Deletions cut 4 bases from V and 2 bases from J, with 11 bases between. One entry per CDR3 protein results from TCRdb running MiXCR on the reads. The top ten hold approximately 2.4% of the sample, which has almost 300,000 distinct CDR3 sequences, about 8.8% seen once. This sample is drawn from a study of T cell repertoires in cytomegalovirus infection. Findings and limits, study-wide: CMV-specific TCR beta clonotypes restricted by HLA-C dominated the ex vivo response. Public TCR beta family frequency separated CMV-and-HLA carriers, including in an independent cohort.

The TCR comes from a human donor in good health (CMV status not recorded). Some clones in this sample may be carry-over from other donors' samples. Sequenced: PBMCs. This sequence joins TRBV4-3 and TRBJ1-1, with D possibly TRBD1 on 5 matching bases. CDR3 loop: CASSPSQGNTEAFF. In nucleotides, the CDR3 is TGCGCCAGCAGCCCATCGCAGGGTAACACTGAAGCTTTCTTT.